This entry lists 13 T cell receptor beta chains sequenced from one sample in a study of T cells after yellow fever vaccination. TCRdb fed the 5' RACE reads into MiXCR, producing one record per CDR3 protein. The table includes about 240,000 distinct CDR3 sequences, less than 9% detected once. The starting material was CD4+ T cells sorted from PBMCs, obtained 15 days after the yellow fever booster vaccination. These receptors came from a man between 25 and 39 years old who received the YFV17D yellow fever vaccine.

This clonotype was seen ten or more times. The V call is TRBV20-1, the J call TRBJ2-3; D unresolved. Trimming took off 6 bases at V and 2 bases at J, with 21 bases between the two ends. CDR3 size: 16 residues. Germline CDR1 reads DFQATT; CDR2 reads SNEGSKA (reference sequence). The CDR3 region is CSASPGVPLNTDTQYF. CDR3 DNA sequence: TGCAGTGCATCACCCGGCGTACCCCTTAACACAGATACGCAGTATTTT.

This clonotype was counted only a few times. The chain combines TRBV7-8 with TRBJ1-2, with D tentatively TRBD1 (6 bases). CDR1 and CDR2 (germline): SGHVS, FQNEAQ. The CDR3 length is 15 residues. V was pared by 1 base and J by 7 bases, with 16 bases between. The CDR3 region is CASSLVGTTGFGYTF. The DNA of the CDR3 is TGTGCCAGCAGCTTAGTAGGGACTACAGGGTTTGGCTACACCTTC.

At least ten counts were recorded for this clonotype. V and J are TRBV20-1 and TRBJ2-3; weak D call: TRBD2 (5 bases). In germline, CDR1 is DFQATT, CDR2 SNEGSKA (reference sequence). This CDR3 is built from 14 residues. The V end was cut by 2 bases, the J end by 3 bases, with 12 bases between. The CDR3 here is CSARRASRTDTQYF. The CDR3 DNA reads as TGCAGTGCTAGAAGGGCTAGCCGAACAGATACGCAGTATTTT.

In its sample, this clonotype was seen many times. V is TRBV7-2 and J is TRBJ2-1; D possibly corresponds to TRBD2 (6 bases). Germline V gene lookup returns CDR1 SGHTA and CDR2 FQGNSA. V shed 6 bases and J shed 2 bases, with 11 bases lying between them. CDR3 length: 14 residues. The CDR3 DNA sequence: TGTGCCAGCAGTCTAGCGATCGCCTACAATGAGCAGTTCTTC. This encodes CASSLAIAYNEQFF.

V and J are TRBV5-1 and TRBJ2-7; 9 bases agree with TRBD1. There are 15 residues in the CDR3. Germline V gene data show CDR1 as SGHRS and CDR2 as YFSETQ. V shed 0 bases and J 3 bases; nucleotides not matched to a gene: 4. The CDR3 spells CASSLEGGQGYEQYF. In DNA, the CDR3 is TGCGCCAGCAGCTTGGAAGGGGGACAGGGCTACGAGCAGTACTTC.

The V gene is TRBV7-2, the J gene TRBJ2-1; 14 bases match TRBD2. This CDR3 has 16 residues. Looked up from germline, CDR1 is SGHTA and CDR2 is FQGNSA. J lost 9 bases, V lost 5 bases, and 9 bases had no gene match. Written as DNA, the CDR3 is TGTGCCAGCAGCCCCCAGACTAGCGGGAGGGCCGGTGAGCAGTTCTTC. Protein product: CASSPQTSGRAGEQFF.

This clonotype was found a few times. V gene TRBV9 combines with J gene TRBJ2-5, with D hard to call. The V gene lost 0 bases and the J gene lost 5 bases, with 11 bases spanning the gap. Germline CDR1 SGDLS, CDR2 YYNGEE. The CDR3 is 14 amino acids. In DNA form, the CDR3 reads TGTGCCAGCAGCGTAGATCCGGTTGGGGAGACCCAGTACTTC. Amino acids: CASSVDPVGETQYF. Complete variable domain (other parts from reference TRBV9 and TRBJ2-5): DSGVTQTPKHLITATGQRVTLRCSPRSGDLSVYWYQQSLDQGLQFLIQYYNGEERAKGNILERFSAQQFPDLHSELNLSSLELGDSALYFCASSVDPVGETQYFGPGTRLLVL.

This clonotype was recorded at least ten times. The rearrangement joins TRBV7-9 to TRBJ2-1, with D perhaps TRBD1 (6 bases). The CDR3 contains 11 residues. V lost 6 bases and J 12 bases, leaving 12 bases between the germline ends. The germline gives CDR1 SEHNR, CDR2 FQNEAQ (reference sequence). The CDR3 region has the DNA TGTGCCAGCAGACAGGGCGTGGGGCAGTTCTTC. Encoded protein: CASRQGVGQFF.

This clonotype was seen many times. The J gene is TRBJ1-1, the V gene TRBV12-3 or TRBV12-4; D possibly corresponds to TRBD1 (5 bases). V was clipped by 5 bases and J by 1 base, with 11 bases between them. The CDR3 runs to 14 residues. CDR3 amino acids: CASSQTEGNTEAFF. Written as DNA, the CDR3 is TGTGCCAGCAGTCAGACAGAGGGGAACACTGAAGCTTTCTTT.

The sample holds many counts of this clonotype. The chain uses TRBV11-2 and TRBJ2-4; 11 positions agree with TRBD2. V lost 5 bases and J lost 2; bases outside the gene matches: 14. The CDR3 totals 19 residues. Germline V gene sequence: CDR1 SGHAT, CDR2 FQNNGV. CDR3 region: CASSPTTTSGAPTKNIQYF. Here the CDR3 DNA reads TGTGCCAGCAGCCCCACCACGACTAGCGGGGCCCCTACCAAAAACATTCAGTACTTC.

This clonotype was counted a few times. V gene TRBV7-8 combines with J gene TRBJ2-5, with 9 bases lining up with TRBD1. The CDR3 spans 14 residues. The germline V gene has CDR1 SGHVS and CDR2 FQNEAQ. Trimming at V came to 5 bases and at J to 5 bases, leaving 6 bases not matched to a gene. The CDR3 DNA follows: TGTGCCAGCAGCATGAACAGGGGGCTGGAGACCCAGTACTTC. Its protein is CASSMNRGLETQYF.

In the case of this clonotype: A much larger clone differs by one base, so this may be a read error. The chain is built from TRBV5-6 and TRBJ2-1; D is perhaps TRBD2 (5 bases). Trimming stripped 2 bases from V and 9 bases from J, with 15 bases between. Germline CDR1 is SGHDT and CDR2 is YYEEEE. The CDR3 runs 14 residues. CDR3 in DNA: TGTGCCAGCAGCTTCGTAGGGTTGAGGGTTGAGCAGTTCTTC. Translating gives CASSFVGLRVEQFF.

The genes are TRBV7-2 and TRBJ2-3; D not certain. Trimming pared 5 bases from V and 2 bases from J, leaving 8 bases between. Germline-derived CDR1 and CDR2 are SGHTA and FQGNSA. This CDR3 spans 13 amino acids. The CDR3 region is CASSRAITDTQYF. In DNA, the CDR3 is TGTGCCAGCAGCCGGGCGATCACAGATACGCAGTATTTT.